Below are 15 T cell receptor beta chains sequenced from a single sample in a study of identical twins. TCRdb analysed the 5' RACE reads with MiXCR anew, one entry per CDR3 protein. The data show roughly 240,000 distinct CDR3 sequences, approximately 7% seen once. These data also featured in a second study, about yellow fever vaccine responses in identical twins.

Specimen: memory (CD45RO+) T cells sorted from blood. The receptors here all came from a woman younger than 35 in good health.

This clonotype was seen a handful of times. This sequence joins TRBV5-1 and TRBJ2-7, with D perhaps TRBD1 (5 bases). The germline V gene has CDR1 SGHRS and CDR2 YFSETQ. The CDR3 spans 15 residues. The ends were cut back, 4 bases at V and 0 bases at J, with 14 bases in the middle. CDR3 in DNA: TGCGCCAGCAGCCCTCTACAAGGGGACTCCTACGAGCAGTACTTC. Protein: CASSPLQGDSYEQYF.

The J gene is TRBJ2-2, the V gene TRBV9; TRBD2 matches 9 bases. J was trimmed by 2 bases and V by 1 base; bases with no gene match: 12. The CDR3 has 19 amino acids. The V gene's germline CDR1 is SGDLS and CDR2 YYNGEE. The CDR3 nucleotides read TGTGCCAGCAGCGTAACCACGGTCGTAGCGGGGGTTAACACCGGGGAGCTGTTTTTT. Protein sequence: CASSVTTVVAGVNTGELFF.

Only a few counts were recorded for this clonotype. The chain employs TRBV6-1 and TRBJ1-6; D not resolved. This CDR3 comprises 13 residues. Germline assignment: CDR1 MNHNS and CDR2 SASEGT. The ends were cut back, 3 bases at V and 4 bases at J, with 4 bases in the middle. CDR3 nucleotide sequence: TGTGCCAGCAGTGAGCGGTATAATTCACCCCTCCACTTT. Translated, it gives CASSERYNSPLHF.

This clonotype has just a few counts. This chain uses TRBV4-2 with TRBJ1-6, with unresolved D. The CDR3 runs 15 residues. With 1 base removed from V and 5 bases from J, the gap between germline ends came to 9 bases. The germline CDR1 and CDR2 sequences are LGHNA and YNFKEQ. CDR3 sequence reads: CASSQGNSNNSPLHF. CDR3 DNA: TGTGCCAGCAGCCAAGGGAACTCGAATAATTCACCCCTCCACTTT.

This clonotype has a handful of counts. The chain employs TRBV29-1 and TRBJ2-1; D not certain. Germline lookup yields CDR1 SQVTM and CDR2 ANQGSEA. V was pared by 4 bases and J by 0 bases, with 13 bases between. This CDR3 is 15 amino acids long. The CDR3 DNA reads TGCAGCGTTGGGCAAAACCCTAGCTCCTACAATGAGCAGTTCTTC. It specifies CSVGQNPSSYNEQFF.

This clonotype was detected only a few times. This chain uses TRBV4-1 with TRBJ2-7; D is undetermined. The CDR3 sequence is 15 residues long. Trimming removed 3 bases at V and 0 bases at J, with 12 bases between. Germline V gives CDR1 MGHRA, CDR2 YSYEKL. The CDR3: CASSHAALNSYEQYF. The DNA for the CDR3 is TGCGCCAGCAGCCACGCTGCACTAAACTCCTACGAGCAGTACTTC.

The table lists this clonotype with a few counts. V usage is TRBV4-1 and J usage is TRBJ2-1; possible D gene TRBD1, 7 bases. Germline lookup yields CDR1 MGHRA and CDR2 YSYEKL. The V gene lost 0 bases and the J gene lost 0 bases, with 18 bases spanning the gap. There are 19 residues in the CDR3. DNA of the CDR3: TGCGCCAGCAGCCAAGAGGGTCCAGGGGGGATAGGCTCCTACAATGAGCAGTTCTTC. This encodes CASSQEGPGGIGSYNEQFF.

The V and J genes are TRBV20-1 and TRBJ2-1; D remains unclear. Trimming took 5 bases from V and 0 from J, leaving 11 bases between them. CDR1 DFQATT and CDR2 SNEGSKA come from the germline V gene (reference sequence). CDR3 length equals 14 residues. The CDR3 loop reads CSAGRPSSYNEQFF. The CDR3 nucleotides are TGCAGTGCTGGCCGTCCTAGCTCCTACAATGAGCAGTTCTTC.

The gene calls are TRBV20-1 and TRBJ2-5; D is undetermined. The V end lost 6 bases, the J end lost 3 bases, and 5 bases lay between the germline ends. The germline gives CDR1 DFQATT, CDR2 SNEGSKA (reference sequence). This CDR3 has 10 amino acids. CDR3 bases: TGCAGTGCCCCTAAAGAGACCCAGTACTTC. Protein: CSAPKETQYF.

The CDR3 spells CASSPDMAGANVLTF. The CDR3 region has the DNA TGTGCCAGCAGCCCAGACATGGCTGGGGCCAACGTCCTGACTTTC. This chain links TRBV7-2 with TRBJ2-6; D is uncertain. The germline V and J ends were trimmed by 5 bases and 2 bases, with 10 bases remaining between them. CDR3 length equals 15 residues. The germline V gene encodes CDR1 SGHTA and CDR2 FQGNSA.

The CDR3 region has the DNA TGCAGTGCCCAAGAGGTCCAAAATACGCAGTATTTT. Its translation: CSAQEVQNTQYF. The V call is TRBV20-1, the J call TRBJ2-3; the D is unclear. The germline V gene has CDR1 DFQATT and CDR2 SNEGSKA (reference sequence). V was clipped by 6 bases and J by 7 bases, with 14 bases between them. The CDR3 extends over 12 amino acids.

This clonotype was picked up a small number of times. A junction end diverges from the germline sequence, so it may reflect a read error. CDR3 residues: CASSGPGQGFDTRYF. The CDR3 nucleotides are TGTGCCAGCAGCGGCCCGGGACAGGGGTTTGATACGCGGTATTTT. The chain carries TRBV28 and TRBJ2-3; the match to TRBD1 covers 10 bases. CDR3 size: 15 residues. Germline loops: CDR1 MDHEN, CDR2 SYDVKM.

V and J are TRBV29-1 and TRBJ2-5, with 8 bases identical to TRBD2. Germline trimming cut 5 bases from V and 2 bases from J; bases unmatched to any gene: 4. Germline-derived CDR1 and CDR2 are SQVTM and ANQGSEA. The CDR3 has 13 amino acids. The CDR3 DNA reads TGCAGCGTTTCTTCGGGGGGGCAAGAGACCCAGTACTTC. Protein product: CSVSSGGQETQYF.

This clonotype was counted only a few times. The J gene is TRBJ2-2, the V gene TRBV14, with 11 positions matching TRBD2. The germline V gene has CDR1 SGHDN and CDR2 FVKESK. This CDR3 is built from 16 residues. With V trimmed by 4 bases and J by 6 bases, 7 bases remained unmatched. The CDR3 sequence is CASSPAPGLAAGELFF. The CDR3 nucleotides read TGTGCCAGCAGCCCGGCCCCGGGACTAGCGGCCGGGGAGCTGTTTTTT.

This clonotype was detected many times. The CDR3 sequence: CASSFMDSSGTEAFF. The CDR3 coding sequence is TGCGCCAGCAGCTTCATGGACAGTTCGGGCACTGAAGCTTTCTTT. This chain uses TRBV5-1 with TRBJ1-1; the D gene is possibly TRBD1 (6 bases). CDR3 length equals 15 residues. V lost 2 bases and J 4 bases, leaving 15 bases between the germline ends. The germline CDR1 and CDR2 sequences are SGHRS and YFSETQ. Drawing the rest from reference TRBV5-1 and TRBJ1-1, the complete variable domain is KAGVTQTPRYLIKTRGQQVTLSCSPISGHRSVSWYQQTPGQGLQFLFEYFSETQRNKGNFPGRFSGRQFSNSRSEMNVSTLELGDSALYLCASSFMDSSGTEAFFGQGTRLTVV.